This TCR beta chain comes out of a study of cytomegalovirus exposure and HLA in healthy donors. Study-level results: What a later analysis reportedly showed was that an Asian-associated ancestry cluster had fewer N-insertions than the roughly 700-donor mean.

Researchers ran the PCR with 60 Vbeta and 13 Jbeta primers. Data came from immunoSEQ multiplex PCR; TCRdb stores just in-frame clones and leaves some out. The sample has about 150,000 clones, approximately 80% seen once. Concerning this clone itself: The target antigen is unknown.

V was pared by 6 bases and J by 7 bases, with 13 bases between. Germline loops: CDR1 KGHSH, CDR2 LQKENI. There are 13 residues in the CDR3. This clonotype was sampled from a man aged 25-45 years in good health and CMV-seropositive. V gene TRBV18 combines with J gene TRBJ1-5; no clear D gene. Material for sequencing was PBMCs. The CDR3 bases are TGTGCCAGCTCTGGCAGCCGGGAACAGCCCCAGCATTTT. It translates to CASSGSREQPQHF.